The clone carrying this TCR beta chain showed up just a few times. The antigen is not known. Only in-frame clones appear in the TCRdb table, and some are missing; sequencing was by immunoSEQ multiplex PCR. The table has roughly 150,000 clones, almost 90% seen once. This sample is part of a study of T cell responses to AZD1222 COVID-19 vaccine. Broader study findings: Spike-specific TCR breadth rose after two AZD1222 doses, and depth rose as well.

Germline V gives CDR1 MDHEN, CDR2 SYDVKM. Trimming took off 3 bases at V and 5 bases at J, with 11 bases between the two ends. The CDR3 is made up of 15 amino acids. This chain uses TRBV28 with TRBJ1-6, with D unclear. The sequence derives from an adult in good health. The source was peripheral blood, collected on day 0 of AZD1222 vaccination. CDR3 sequence reads: CASSLRGIDNSPLHF. The CDR3 DNA reads TGTGCCAGCAGTTTGCGGGGTATTGATAATTCACCCCTCCACTTT. The full variable domain, completed using reference TRBV28 and TRBJ1-6, is DVKVTQSSRYLVKRTGEKVFLECVQDMDHENMFWYRQDPGLGLRLIYFSYDVKMKEKGDIPEGYSVSREKKERFSLILESASTNQTSMYLCASSLRGIDNSPLHFGNGTRLTVT.